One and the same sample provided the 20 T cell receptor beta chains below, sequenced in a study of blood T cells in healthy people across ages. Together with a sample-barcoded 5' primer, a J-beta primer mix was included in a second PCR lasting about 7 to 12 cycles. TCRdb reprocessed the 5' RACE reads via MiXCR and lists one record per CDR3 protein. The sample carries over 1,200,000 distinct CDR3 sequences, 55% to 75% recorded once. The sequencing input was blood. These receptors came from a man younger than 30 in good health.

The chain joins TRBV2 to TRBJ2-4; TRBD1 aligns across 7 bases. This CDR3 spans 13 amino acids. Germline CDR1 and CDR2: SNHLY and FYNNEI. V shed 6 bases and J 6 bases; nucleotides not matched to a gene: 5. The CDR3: CASRTGPPNIQYF. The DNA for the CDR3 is TGTGCCAGCAGGACAGGGCCACCAAACATTCAGTACTTC. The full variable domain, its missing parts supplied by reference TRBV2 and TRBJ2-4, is EPEVTQTPSHQVTQMGQEVILRCVPISNHLYFYWYRQILGQKVEFLVSFYNNEISEKSEIFDDQFSVERPDGSNFTLKIRSTKLEDSAMYFCASRTGPPNIQYFGAGTRLSVL.

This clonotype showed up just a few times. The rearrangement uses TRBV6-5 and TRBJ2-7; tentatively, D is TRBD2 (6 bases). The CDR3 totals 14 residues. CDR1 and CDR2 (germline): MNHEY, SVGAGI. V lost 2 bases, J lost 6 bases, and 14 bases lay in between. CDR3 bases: TGTGCCAGCAGTTACCAGGGAGGAGCGGTCGAGCAGTACTTC. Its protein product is CASSYQGGAVEQYF.

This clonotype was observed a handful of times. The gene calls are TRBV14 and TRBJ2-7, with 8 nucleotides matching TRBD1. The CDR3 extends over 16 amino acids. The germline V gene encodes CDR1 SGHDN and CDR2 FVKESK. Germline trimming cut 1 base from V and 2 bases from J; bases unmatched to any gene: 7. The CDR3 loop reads CASSQVGQGPPYEQYF. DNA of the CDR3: TGTGCCAGCAGCCAAGTCGGACAGGGCCCCCCCTACGAGCAGTACTTC.

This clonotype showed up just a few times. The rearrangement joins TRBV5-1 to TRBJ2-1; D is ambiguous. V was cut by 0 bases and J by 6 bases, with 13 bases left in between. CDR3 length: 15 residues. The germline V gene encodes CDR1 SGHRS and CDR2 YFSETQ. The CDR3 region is CASSLEGYRRNEQFF. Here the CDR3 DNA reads TGCGCCAGCAGCTTGGAAGGGTATCGACGCAATGAGCAGTTCTTC.

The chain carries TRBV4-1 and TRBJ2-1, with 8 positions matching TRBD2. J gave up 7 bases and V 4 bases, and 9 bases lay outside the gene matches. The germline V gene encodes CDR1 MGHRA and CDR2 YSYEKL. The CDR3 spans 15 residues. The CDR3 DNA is TGCGCCAGCAGCCCCCTACGGGGGGGTGGGAATGAGCAGTTCTTC. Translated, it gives CASSPLRGGGNEQFF.

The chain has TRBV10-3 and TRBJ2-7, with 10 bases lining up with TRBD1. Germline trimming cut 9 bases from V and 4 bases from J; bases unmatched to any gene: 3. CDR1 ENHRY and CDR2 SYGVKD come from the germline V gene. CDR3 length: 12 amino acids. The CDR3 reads CAIGTGAYEQYF. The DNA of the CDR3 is TGTGCCATTGGGACAGGGGCGTACGAGCAGTACTTC.

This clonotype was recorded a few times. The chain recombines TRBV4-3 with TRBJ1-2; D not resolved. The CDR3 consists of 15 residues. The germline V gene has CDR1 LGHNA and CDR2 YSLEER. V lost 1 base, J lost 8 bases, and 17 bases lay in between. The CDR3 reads CASSQVVRSSPGYTF. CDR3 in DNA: TGCGCCAGCAGCCAAGTGGTTCGATCTTCGCCGGGCTACACCTTC.

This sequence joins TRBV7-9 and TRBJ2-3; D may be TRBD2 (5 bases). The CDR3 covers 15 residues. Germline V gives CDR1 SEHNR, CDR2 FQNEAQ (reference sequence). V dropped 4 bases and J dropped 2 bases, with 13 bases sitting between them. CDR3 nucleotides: TGTGCCAGCAGCTCCTTTTCGGGGTACACAGATACGCAGTATTTT. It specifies CASSSFSGYTDTQYF.

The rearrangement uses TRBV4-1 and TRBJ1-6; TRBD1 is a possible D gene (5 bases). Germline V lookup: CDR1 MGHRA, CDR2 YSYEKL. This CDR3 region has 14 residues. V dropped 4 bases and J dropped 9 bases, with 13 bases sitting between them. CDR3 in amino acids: CASSPAGSASPLHF. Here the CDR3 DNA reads TGCGCCAGCAGCCCGGCAGGGAGTGCTTCACCCCTCCACTTT.

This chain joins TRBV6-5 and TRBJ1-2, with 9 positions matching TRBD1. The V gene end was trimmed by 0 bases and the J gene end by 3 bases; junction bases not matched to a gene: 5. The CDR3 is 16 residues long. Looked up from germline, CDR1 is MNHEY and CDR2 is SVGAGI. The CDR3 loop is CASSYSRDREDYGYTF. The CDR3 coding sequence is TGTGCCAGCAGTTACTCCAGGGACAGGGAGGACTATGGCTACACCTTC.

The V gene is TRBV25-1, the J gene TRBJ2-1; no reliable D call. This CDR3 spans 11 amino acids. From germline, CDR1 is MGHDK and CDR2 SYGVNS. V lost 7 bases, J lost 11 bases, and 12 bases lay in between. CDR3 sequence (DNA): TGTGCCAGCACCAATGGACGTAAGCAGTTCTTC. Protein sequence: CASTNGRKQFF.

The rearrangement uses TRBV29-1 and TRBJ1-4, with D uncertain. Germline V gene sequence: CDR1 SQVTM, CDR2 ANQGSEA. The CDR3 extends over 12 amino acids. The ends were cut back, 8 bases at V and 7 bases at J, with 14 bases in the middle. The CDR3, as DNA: TGCAGCACAGAAGAGGAGGGTGAAAAACTGTTTTTT. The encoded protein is CSTEEEGEKLFF.

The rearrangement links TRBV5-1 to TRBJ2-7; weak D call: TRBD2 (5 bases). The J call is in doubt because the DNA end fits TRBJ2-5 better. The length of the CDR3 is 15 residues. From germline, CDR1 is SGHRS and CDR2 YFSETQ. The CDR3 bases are TGCGCCAGCAGCTTGGCTCCGAGGGCAGCGGAGACCCAGTACTTC. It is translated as CASSLAPRAAETQYF.

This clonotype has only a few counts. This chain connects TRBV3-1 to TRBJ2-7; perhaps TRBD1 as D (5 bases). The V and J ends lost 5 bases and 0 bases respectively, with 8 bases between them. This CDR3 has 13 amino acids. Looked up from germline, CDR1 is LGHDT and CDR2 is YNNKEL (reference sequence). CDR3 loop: CASSGHSSYEQYF. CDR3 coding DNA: TGTGCCAGCAGCGGACATTCCTCCTACGAGCAGTACTTC.

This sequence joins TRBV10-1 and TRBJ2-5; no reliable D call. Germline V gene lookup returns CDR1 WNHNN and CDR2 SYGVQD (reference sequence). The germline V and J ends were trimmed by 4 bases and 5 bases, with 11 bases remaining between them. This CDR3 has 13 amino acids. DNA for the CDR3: TGCGCCAGCAGTGTAACCCTGCTGGAGACCCAGTACTTC. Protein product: CASSVTLLETQYF.

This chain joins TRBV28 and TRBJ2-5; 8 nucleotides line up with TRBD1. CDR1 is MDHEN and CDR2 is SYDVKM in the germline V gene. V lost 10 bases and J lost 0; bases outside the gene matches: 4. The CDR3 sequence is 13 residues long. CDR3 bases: TGTGCCATGTCGGACAGGGACCAAGAGACCCAGTACTTC. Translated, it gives CAMSDRDQETQYF.

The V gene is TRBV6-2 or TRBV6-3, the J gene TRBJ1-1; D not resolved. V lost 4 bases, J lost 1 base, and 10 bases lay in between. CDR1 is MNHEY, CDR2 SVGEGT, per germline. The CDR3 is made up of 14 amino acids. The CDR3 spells CASSWELENTEAFF. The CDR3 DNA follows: TGTGCCAGCAGTTGGGAGCTCGAGAACACTGAAGCTTTCTTT.

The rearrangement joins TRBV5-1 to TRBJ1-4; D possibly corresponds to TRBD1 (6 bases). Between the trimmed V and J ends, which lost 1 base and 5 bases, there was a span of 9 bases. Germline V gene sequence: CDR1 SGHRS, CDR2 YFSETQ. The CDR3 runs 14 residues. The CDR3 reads CASSLLQGNEKLFF. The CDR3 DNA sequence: TGCGCCAGCAGCTTGCTCCAGGGGAATGAAAAACTGTTTTTT.

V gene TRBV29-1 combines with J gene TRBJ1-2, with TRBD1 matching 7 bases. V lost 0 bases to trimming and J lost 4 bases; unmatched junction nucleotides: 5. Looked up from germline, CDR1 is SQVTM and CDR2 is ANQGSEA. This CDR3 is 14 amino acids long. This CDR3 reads CSVEDRTGVYGYTF. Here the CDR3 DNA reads TGCAGCGTTGAAGATCGGACAGGCGTCTATGGCTACACCTTC.

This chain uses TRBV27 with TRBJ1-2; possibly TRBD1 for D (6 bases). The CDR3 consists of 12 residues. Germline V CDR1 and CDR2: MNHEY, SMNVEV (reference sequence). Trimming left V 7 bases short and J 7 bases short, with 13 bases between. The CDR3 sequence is CASMGGPSGYTF. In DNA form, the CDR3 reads TGTGCCAGCATGGGGGGGCCAAGTGGCTACACCTTC.